The present T cell receptor (beta chain) was sequenced within a study of blood T cell repertoires in COVID-19. The CDR3 covers 16 residues. The J segment lost 0 bases and the V segment lost 1 base, leaving 5 bases of the junction unmatched. Germline lookup yields CDR1 SGHDN and CDR2 FVKESK. The assay was immunoSEQ multiplex PCR, and TCRdb's table has in-frame clones only and misses some. This table has 200,000 to 250,000 clones, roughly nine tenths appearing once. Sample: peripheral blood. The TCR sequence derives from a woman aged 55-70 years who had recovered from COVID-19. J is TRBJ2-7 and V is TRBV14; 8 bases agree with TRBD2. CDR3 nucleotides: TGTGCCAGCAGCCAAGGCGTAGCGGGGAACTCCTACGAGCAGTACTTC. Encoded protein: CASSQGVAGNSYEQYF.